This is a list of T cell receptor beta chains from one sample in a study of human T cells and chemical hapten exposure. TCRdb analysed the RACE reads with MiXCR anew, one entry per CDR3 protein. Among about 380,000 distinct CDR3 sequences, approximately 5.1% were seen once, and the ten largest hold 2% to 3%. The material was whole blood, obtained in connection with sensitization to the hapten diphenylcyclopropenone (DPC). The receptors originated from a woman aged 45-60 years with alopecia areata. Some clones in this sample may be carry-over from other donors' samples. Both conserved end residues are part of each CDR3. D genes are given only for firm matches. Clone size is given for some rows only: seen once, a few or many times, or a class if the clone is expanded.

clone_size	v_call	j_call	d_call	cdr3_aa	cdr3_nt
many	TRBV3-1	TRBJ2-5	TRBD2	CASSQPPQERDHETQYF	TGTGCCAGCAGCCAGCCGCCCCAGGAGCGGGATCATGAGACCCAGTACTTC
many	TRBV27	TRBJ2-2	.	CASSLRLANTGELFF	TGTGCCAGCAGTTTACGGTTGGCGAACACCGGGGAGCTGTTTTTT
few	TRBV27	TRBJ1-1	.	CASSRRGGLTEAFF	TGTGCCAGCAGTAGAAGAGGGGGTCTCACTGAAGCTTTCTTT
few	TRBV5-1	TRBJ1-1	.	CASSLETTSEAFF	TGCGCCAGCAGCTTGGAGACCACAAGTGAAGCTTTCTTT
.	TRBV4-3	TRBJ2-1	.	CASSQDRGDEQFF	TGCGCCAGCAGCCAAGATCGAGGGGATGAGCAGTTCTTC
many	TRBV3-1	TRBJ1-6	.	CASSQDQGSNSPLHF	TGTGCCAGCAGCCAAGATCAAGGCAGTAATTCACCCCTCCACTTT
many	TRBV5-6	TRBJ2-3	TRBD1	CASSPGPGGTQYF	TGTGCCAGCAGCCCAGGACCAGGGGGTACGCAGTATTTT
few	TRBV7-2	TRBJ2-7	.	CASSLSSLRGRNEQYF	TGTGCCAGCAGCTTAAGCTCCCTACGGGGGAGGAACGAGCAGTACTTC
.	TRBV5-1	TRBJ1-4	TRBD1	CASSATGQGYEKLFF	TGCGCCAGCAGCGCAACGGGACAGGGGTATGAAAAACTGTTTTTT
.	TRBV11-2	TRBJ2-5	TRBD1	CASSLTGPETQYF	TGTGCCAGCAGCTTGACAGGGCCCGAGACCCAGTACTTC
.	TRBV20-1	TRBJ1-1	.	CSARDLTAMNTEAFF	TGCAGTGCTAGAGATCTAACAGCCATGAACACTGAAGCTTTCTTT
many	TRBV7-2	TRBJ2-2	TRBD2	CASSFISGGAGGELFF	TGTGCCAGCAGCTTTATTAGCGGGGGGGCTGGCGGGGAGCTGTTTTTT
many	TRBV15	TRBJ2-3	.	CATSRDQWGVSKTQYF	TGTGCCACCAGCAGAGATCAGTGGGGGGTATCTAAGACGCAGTATTTT
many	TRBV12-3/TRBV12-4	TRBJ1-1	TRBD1	CASSWGQATEAFF	TGTGCCAGCAGTTGGGGACAGGCCACTGAAGCTTTCTTT
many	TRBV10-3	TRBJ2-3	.	CAISDRTKDTQYF	TGTGCCATCAGTGACCGGACGAAGGATACGCAGTATTTT
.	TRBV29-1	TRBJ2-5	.	CSVEDWEEFQETQYF	TGCAGCGTTGAAGATTGGGAAGAGTTCCAAGAGACCCAGTACTTC
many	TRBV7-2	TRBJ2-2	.	CASSLAPATGELFF	TGTGCCAGCAGCTTAGCTCCAGCAACCGGGGAGCTGTTTTTT
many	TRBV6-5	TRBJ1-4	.	CASTKGRSYEKLFF	TGTGCCAGCACCAAGGGACGGAGTTATGAAAAACTGTTTTTT
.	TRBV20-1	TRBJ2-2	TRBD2	CSAQSGRGTGELFF	TGCAGTGCTCAAAGCGGGAGGGGCACCGGGGAGCTGTTTTTT
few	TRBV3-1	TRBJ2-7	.	CASSQGTTDHEQYF	TGTGCCAGCAGCCAAGGGACGACGGACCACGAGCAGTACTTC
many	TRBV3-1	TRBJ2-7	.	CASSQADTAEQYF	TGTGCCAGCAGCCAAGCGGACACGGCAGAGCAGTACTTC
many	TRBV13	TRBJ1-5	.	CASSFGEGSQPQHF	TGTGCCAGCAGCTTCGGTGAGGGGTCTCAGCCCCAGCATTTT
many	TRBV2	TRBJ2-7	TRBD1	CSPPDRPGEQYF	TGTTCGCCACCGGACAGGCCTGGCGAGCAGTACTTC